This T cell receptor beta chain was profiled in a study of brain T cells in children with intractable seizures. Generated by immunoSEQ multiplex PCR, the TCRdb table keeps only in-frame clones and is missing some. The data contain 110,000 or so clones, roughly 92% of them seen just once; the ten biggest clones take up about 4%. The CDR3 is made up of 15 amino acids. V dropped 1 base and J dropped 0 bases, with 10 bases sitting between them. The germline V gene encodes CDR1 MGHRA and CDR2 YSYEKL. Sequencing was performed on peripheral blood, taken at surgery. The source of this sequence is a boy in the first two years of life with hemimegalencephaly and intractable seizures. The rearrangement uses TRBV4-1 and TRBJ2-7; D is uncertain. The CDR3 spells CASSQVAGSSYEQYF. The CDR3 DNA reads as TGCGCCAGCAGCCAAGTAGCTGGAAGCTCCTACGAGCAGTACTTC.